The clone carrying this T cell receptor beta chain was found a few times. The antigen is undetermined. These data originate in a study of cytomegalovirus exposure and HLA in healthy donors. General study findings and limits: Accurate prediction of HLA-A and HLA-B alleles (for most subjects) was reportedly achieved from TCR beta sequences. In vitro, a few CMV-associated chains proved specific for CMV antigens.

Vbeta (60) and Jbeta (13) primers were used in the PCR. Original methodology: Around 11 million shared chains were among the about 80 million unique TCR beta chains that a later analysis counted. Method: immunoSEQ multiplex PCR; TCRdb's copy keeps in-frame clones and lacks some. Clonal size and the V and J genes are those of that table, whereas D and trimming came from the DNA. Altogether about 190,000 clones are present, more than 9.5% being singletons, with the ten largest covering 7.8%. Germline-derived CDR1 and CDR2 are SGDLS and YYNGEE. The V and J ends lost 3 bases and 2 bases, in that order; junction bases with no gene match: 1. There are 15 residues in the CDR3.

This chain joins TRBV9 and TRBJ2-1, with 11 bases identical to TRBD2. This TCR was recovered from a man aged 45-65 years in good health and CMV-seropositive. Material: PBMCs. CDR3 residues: CASSASGGTYNEQFF. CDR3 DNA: TGTGCCAGCAGCGCTAGCGGGGGGACCTACAATGAGCAGTTCTTC.